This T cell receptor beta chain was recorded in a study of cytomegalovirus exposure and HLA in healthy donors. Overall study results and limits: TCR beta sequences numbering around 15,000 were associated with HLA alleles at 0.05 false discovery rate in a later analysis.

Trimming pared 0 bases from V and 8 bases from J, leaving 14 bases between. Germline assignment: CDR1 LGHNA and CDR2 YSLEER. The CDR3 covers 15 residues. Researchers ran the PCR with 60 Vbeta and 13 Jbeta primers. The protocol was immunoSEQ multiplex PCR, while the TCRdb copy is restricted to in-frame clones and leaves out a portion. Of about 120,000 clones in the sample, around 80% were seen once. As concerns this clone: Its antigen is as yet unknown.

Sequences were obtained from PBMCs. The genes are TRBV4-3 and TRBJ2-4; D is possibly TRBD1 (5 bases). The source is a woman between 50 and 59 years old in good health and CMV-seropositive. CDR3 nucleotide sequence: TGCGCCAGCAGCCAAGATCGCGGCAGGGATGACATTCAGTACTTC. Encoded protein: CASSQDRGRDDIQYF.